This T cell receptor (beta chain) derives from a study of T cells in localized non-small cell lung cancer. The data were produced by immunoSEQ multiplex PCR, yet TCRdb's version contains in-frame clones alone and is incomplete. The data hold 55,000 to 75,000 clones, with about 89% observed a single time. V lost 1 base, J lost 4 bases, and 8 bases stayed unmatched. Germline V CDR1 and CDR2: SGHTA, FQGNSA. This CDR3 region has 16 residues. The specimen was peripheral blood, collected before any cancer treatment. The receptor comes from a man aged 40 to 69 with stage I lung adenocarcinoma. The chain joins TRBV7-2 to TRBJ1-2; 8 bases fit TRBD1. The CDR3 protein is CASSLDSRQGTYGYTF. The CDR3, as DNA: TGTGCCAGCAGCTTAGATTCCCGACAGGGGACCTATGGCTACACCTTC.